The 28 T cell receptor beta chains reported below all come from one sample, sequenced in a study of early T cells in non-severe SARS-CoV-2 infection. One entry per CDR3 protein, called by TCRdb with MiXCR from the 5' RACE reads. The table lists 50,000 to 55,000 distinct CDR3 sequences, about 9.3% of them singletons. Sequencing was carried out using whole blood. The receptors come from an adult who was a healthcare worker with PCR-confirmed SARS-CoV-2 infection or an uninfected control (not recorded which).

This clonotype was counted at least ten times. V usage is TRBV9 and J usage is TRBJ2-3, with 9 positions matching TRBD2. Germline lookup yields CDR1 SGDLS and CDR2 YYNGEE. Losses at the gene ends were 4 bases for V and 4 bases for J; bases not matched to a gene: 10. This CDR3 spans 16 amino acids. CDR3 protein: CASSSRLAEGADTQYF. DNA for the CDR3: TGTGCCAGCAGCTCCCGACTAGCGGAGGGGGCAGATACGCAGTATTTT.

This clonotype was observed at least ten times. The V gene is TRBV7-2, the J gene TRBJ2-2; D unresolved. The CDR3 loop spans 16 amino acids. The V gene's germline CDR1 is SGHTA and CDR2 FQGNSA. The V end lost 3 bases, the J end lost 2 bases, and 13 bases lay between the germline ends. CDR3 loop: CASSLSSASNTGELFF. DNA of the CDR3: TGTGCCAGCAGCTTGTCCAGCGCGAGTAACACCGGGGAGCTGTTTTTT.

The table lists this clonotype with a few counts. The chain employs TRBV6-1 and TRBJ1-1; D call uncertain. The germline V gene has CDR1 MNHNS and CDR2 SASEGT. The CDR3 contains 12 residues. V was trimmed by 10 bases and J by 8 bases, leaving 17 bases between them. The CDR3 DNA sequence: TGTGCCATCGGGAGGAGATACATCGAAGCTTTCTTT. This codes for CAIGRRYIEAFF.

This clonotype showed up many times. The gene calls are TRBV28 and TRBJ2-1; no definite D call. CDR1 is MDHEN and CDR2 is SYDVKM in the germline V gene. The CDR3 extends over 10 amino acids. V was pared by 8 bases and J by 1 base, with 0 bases between. Here the CDR3 DNA reads TGTGCCAGCTCCTACAATGAGCAGTTCTTC. Translated, it gives CASSYNEQFF.

In this sample, this clonotype turned up many times. This rearrangement joins TRBV7-2 to TRBJ2-4; the D gene is possibly TRBD1 (5 bases). The V end was cut by 1 base, the J end by 0 bases, with 10 bases between. The CDR3 covers 16 residues. Germline V CDR1 and CDR2: SGHTA, FQGNSA. CDR3 nucleotides: TGTGCCAGCAGCTTAGGGACATTCCTAGCCAAAAACATTCAGTACTTC. Encoded protein: CASSLGTFLAKNIQYF.

This clonotype was found many times. This chain uses TRBV29-1 with TRBJ2-1, with D maybe TRBD1 (6 bases). Germline assignment: CDR1 SQVTM and CDR2 ANQGSEA. The CDR3 consists of 12 residues. V was pared by 3 bases and J by 6 bases, with 9 bases between. The CDR3: CSVEGAVNEQFF. CDR3 DNA: TGCAGCGTTGAGGGGGCGGTCAATGAGCAGTTCTTC.

This sequence joins TRBV11-2 and TRBJ2-1; 8 bases align to TRBD1. V lost 5 bases, J lost 13 bases, and 10 bases stayed unmatched. Germline V gene lookup returns CDR1 SGHAT and CDR2 FQNNGV. This CDR3 has 13 amino acids. CDR3 sequence (DNA): TGTGCCAGCAGCGCCGGAGGGACAGGAAGCCAGTTCTTC. The encoded protein is CASSAGGTGSQFF.

This clonotype was detected only a few times. This chain connects TRBV7-2 to TRBJ2-1; 10 nucleotides line up with TRBD2. CDR3 length: 24 residues. Germline loops: CDR1 SGHTA, CDR2 FQGNSA. The ends lost 5 bases at V and 4 bases at J; junction bases unmatched: 32. The CDR3 DNA sequence: TGTGCCAGCAGCCGTTTCGATCCTACGATCAACTCAGAGCGGGAGGGCCCAACATACAATGAGCAGTTCTTC. It yields the protein CASSRFDPTINSEREGPTYNEQFF.

This clonotype was recorded many times. The chain employs TRBV6-2 or TRBV6-3 and TRBJ2-2; 14 bases map to TRBD2. Looked up from germline, CDR1 is MNHEY and CDR2 is SVGEGT. With V trimmed by 7 bases and J by 4 bases, 14 bases remained unmatched. The CDR3 runs to 19 residues. The CDR3 reads CASTKPWGLAGEITGELFF. For the CDR3, the DNA is TGTGCCAGCACCAAGCCTTGGGGACTAGCGGGAGAAATCACCGGGGAGCTGTTTTTT.

This clonotype was observed many times. This chain uses TRBV7-2 with TRBJ2-7; D is uncertain. Germline CDR1 and CDR2: SGHTA and FQGNSA. CDR3 size: 13 residues. The V end lost 5 bases, the J end lost 2 bases, and 10 bases lay between the germline ends. CDR3 DNA sequence: TGTGCCAGCAGCACCGACGGAGCCTACGAGCAGTACTTC. Translation: CASSTDGAYEQYF.

This clonotype was detected many times. The V gene is TRBV28, the J gene TRBJ2-1, with D maybe TRBD1 (6 bases). CDR1 and CDR2 from the germline V gene are MDHEN and SYDVKM. This CDR3 is built from 15 residues. Trimming stripped 4 bases from V and 1 base from J, with 11 bases between. DNA of the CDR3: TGTGCCAGCAGTTCACAGGGTAGATCCTACAATGAGCAGTTCTTC. Its protein is CASSSQGRSYNEQFF.

This clonotype was observed a few times. V gene TRBV29-1 combines with J gene TRBJ1-1; D not resolved. Trimming stripped 8 bases from V and 4 bases from J, with 14 bases between. The CDR3 spans 12 residues. Germline V gene lookup returns CDR1 SQVTM and CDR2 ANQGSEA. The CDR3 nucleotides are TGCAGCCCCCGGTGGGTGGGCACTGAAGCTTTCTTT. This translates into CSPRWVGTEAFF.

This clonotype was observed at least ten times. The rearrangement uses TRBV18 and TRBJ2-7, with no clear D. The germline CDR1 and CDR2 sequences are KGHSH and LQKENI. Trimming removed 3 bases at V and 6 bases at J, with 9 bases between. The CDR3 is 12 amino acids. CDR3 residues: CASSPRSFEQYF. In DNA, the CDR3 is TGTGCCAGCTCACCCAGGAGCTTCGAGCAGTACTTC.

This clonotype was seen repeatedly, ten times or more. The chain is built from TRBV15 and TRBJ2-2; the D is unclear. CDR1 and CDR2 (germline): LNHNV, YYDKDF (reference sequence). The length of the CDR3 is 13 residues. The V end lost 6 bases, the J end lost 6 bases, and 11 bases lay between the germline ends. CDR3 region: CATRGSGAGELFF. DNA of the CDR3: TGTGCCACCAGGGGCTCAGGAGCCGGGGAGCTGTTTTTT.

In the case of this clonotype: A much larger clone differs by one base, so this may be a read error. Since the CDR3 does not end with the conserved phenylalanine or tryptophan, this likely comes from a read error. The rearrangement links TRBV25-1 to TRBJ2-5; D is uncertain. The CDR3 is 14 amino acids. Per germline, CDR1 MGHDK and CDR2 SYGVNS. V dropped 3 bases and J dropped 2 bases, with 10 bases sitting between them. The CDR3 protein is CASSDPGAQETQYY. CDR3 coding DNA: TGTGCCAGCAGTGACCCAGGAGCACAAGAGACCCAGTACTAC.

The chain's CDR3 is CASAVDQGGADTQYF. The CDR3, as DNA: TGTGCCAGCGCAGTTGACCAGGGGGGCGCAGATACGCAGTATTTT. This chain connects TRBV12-3 or TRBV12-4 to TRBJ2-3; D possibly corresponds to TRBD1 (7 bases). V was trimmed by 8 bases and J by 4 bases, leaving 19 bases between them. This CDR3 spans 15 amino acids.

This clonotype was counted many times. V is TRBV7-9 and J is TRBJ2-2; maybe TRBD1 (6 bases). The CDR3 covers 15 residues. Trimming cost V 2 bases and J 5 bases, with 12 bases left between them. Germline CDR1 and CDR2: SEHNR and FQNEAQ (reference sequence). The CDR3 nucleotides are TGTGCCAGCAGCTTATCAGGGGCGGTTACCGGGGAGCTGTTTTTT. It translates to CASSLSGAVTGELFF.

The chain is built from TRBV2 and TRBJ2-2; maybe TRBD1 (5 bases). V lost 1 base to trimming and J lost 7 bases, with 7 bases between them. The germline gives CDR1 SNHLY, CDR2 FYNNEI. This CDR3 spans 13 amino acids. The CDR3 region has the DNA TGTGCCAGCAGTGAAGGACAGCTCGGGGAGCTGTTTTTT. It codes for CASSEGQLGELFF. Based on the CDR3 plus reference TRBV2 and TRBJ2-2, the full variable domain is EPEVTQTPSHQVTQMGQEVILRCVPISNHLYFYWYRQILGQKVEFLVSFYNNEISEKSEIFDDQFSVERPDGSNFTLKIRSTKLEDSAMYFCASSEGQLGELFFGEGSRLTVL.

In DNA, the CDR3 is TGTGCCAGCAGCCGAGGAGAGGCCACCGGGGAGCTGTTTTTT. Translated, it gives CASSRGEATGELFF. V gene TRBV7-2 combines with J gene TRBJ2-2; D gene ambiguous. V was pared by 5 bases and J by 4 bases, with 11 bases between. The CDR3 is made up of 14 amino acids. Germline-derived CDR1 and CDR2 are SGHTA and FQGNSA.

This clonotype has ten or more counts. The chain employs TRBV7-9 and TRBJ2-5, with 7 bases that match TRBD1. V trimming: 5 bases; J trimming: 3 bases; junction bases outside the gene matches: 9. In germline, CDR1 is SEHNR, CDR2 FQNEAQ (reference sequence). The CDR3 has 15 residues. This CDR3 reads CASSLQGQRKETQYF. The CDR3 DNA reads TGTGCCAGCAGCCTTCAGGGACAGAGGAAAGAGACCCAGTACTTC.

This clonotype came up many times. The chain couples TRBV3-1 to TRBJ2-1, with 9 positions matching TRBD1. The J segment lost 6 bases and the V segment lost 7 bases, leaving 10 bases of the junction unmatched. CDR3 length equals 15 residues. In germline, CDR1 is LGHDT, CDR2 YNNKEL (reference sequence). The CDR3 nucleotides read TGTGCCAGCACCCACCCGGGACAGGGATCCAATGAGCAGTTCTTC. It translates to CASTHPGQGSNEQFF.

The V call is TRBV15, the J call TRBJ1-4; tentatively, D is TRBD1 (5 bases). The CDR3 extends over 14 amino acids. V lost 4 bases and J 8 bases, leaving 14 bases between the germline ends. Germline V CDR1 and CDR2: LNHNV, YYDKDF (reference sequence). The CDR3: CATSKDGAQEKLFF. Written as DNA, the CDR3 is TGTGCCACCAGCAAGGACGGGGCACAGGAAAAACTGTTTTTT.

This clonotype has more than one count but fewer than ten. J is TRBJ2-7 and V is TRBV10-3; D is undetermined. The V and J ends lost 4 bases and 2 bases respectively, with 12 bases between them. Germline V lookup: CDR1 ENHRY, CDR2 SYGVKD. The CDR3 consists of 14 residues. The CDR3 spells CAISGAQQTYEQYF. Written as DNA, the CDR3 is TGTGCCATCAGTGGAGCGCAGCAAACCTACGAGCAGTACTTC.

This sequence joins TRBV29-1 and TRBJ2-3; tentatively, D is TRBD2 (5 bases). Germline V gene data show CDR1 as SQVTM and CDR2 as ANQGSEA. Trimming pared 7 bases from V and 6 bases from J, leaving 11 bases between. This CDR3 is built from 11 residues. CDR3 sequence: CSGLRGDTQYF. The CDR3 coding sequence is TGCAGCGGTTTGAGAGGGGATACGCAGTATTTT.

This clonotype was seen ten or more times. The chain joins TRBV6-6 to TRBJ2-5; TRBD1 agrees at 8 bases. V dropped 6 bases and J dropped 2; count of bases not matched to a gene: 5. CDR3 size: 14 residues. Germline V gives CDR1 MNHNY, CDR2 SVGAGI (reference sequence). This CDR3 reads CASSPDRGQETQYF. The CDR3 nucleotides read TGTGCCAGCAGCCCCGACAGGGGACAAGAGACCCAGTACTTC.

Ten or more counts support this clonotype. This chain connects TRBV20-1 to TRBJ2-3; 12 bases line up with TRBD2. The CDR3 sequence is 15 residues long. After removal of 5 bases from V and 3 bases from J, the junction contained 6 bases not matched to a gene. The V gene's germline CDR1 is DFQATT and CDR2 SNEGSKA (reference sequence). CDR3 amino acids: CSAPLAGGSTDTQYF. CDR3 sequence (DNA): TGCAGTGCTCCCCTAGCGGGAGGGAGTACAGATACGCAGTATTTT.

The sample holds many counts of this clonotype. An end of the junction differs from the germline gene, which may be a read error. Here the CDR3 DNA reads TGTGCCAGCAGCAAAGACAGGGGCGAGTCCCTTAGCTCTGGGGCCAACGTCCTGACTTTC. Encoded protein: CASSKDRGESLSSGANVLTF. The rearrangement uses TRBV14 and TRBJ2-6; 8 bases map to TRBD1. Germline CDR1 reads SGHDN; CDR2 reads FVKESK. This CDR3 spans 20 amino acids.

This clonotype has ten or more counts. The rearrangement links TRBV20-1 to TRBJ1-4; D not resolved. Deletions cut 6 bases from V and 8 bases from J, with 16 bases between. The germline gives CDR1 DFQATT, CDR2 SNEGSKA (reference sequence). The CDR3 runs 13 residues. The CDR3 DNA is TGCAGTGCCCTACACGCGGTGGGAGAAAAACTGTTTTTT. Translation: CSALHAVGEKLFF.